This TCR beta chain was identified during a study of prognosis after radiotherapy for stage I lung cancer. The germline V gene encodes CDR1 DFQATT and CDR2 SNEGSKA (reference sequence). The CDR3 loop spans 15 amino acids. With V trimmed by 5 bases and J by 2 bases, 11 bases remained unmatched. Genomic DNA was the source, and TCR beta CDR3 was amplified from it by two-round multiplex PCR. Used in first-round PCR were primers specific to each TRBV and TRBJ gene. TCRdb reprocessed the multiplex PCR reads with MiXCR, giving one entry per CDR3 protein. The sample records about 22,000 distinct CDR3 sequences, about 37% being singletons. At least ten counts were recorded for this clonotype.

This receptor was taken from a donor over 45 with non-small cell lung cancer. The rearrangement uses TRBV20-1 and TRBJ2-5; 7 nucleotides line up with TRBD2. Sequencing used PBMCs, obtained before or after stereotactic body radiation therapy (not recorded which). CDR3 DNA: TGCAGTGCTGAAACTACTGCGGGAGTTCAAGAGACCCAGTACTTC. It specifies CSAETTAGVQETQYF.